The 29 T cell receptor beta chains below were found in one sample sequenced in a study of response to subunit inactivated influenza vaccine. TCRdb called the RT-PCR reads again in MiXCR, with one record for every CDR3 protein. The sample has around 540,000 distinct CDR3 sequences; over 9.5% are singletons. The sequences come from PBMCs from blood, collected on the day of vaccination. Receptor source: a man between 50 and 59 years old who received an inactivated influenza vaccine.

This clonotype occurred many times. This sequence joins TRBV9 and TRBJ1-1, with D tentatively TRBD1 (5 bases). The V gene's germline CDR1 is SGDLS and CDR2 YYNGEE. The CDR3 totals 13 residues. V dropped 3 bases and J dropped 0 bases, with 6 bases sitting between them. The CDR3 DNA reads TGTGCCAGCAGCGCGACAGTGAACACTGAAGCTTTCTTT. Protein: CASSATVNTEAFF.

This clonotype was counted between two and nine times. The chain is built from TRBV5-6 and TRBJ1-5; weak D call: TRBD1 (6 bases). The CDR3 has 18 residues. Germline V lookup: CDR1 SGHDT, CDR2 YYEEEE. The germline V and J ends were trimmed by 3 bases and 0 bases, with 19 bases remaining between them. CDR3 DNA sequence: TGTGCCAGCAGCTCGGGGTACGGGACACCCCATAGCAATCAGCCCCAGCATTTT. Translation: CASSSGYGTPHSNQPQHF.

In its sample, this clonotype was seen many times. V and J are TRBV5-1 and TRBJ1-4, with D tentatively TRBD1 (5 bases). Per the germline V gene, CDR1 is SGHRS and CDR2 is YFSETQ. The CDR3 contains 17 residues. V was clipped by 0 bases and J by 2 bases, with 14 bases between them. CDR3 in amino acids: CASSLARDRSTNEKLFF. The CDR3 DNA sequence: TGCGCCAGCAGCTTGGCCCGGGACCGTTCGACTAATGAAAAACTGTTTTTT.

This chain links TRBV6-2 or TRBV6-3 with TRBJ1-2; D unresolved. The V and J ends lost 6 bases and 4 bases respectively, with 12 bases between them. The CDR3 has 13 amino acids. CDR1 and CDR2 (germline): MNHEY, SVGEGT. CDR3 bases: TGTGCCAGCAGAACGGTTGGGCTCTATGGCTACACCTTC. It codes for CASRTVGLYGYTF.

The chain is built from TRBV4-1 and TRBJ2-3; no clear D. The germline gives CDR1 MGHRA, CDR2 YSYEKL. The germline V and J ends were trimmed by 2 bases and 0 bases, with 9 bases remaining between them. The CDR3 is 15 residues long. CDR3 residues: CASSQNEASTDTQYF. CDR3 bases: TGCGCCAGCAGCCAAAACGAAGCTAGCACAGATACGCAGTATTTT.

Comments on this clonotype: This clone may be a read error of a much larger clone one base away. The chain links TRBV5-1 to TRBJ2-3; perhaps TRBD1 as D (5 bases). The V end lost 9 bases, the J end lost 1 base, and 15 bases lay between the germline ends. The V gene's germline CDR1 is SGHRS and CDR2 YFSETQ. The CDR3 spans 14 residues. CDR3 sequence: CATTDRLGTDTQYF. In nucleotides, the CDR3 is TGCGCCACCACTGACAGACTGGGCACAGATACGCAGTATTTT.

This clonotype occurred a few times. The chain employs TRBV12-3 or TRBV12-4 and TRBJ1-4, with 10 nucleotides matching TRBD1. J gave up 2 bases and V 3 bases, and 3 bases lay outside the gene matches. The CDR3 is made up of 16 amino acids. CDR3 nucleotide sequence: TGTGCCAGCAGTTTCGGGGGACAGGGGACTAATGAAAAACTGTTTTTT. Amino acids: CASSFGGQGTNEKLFF.

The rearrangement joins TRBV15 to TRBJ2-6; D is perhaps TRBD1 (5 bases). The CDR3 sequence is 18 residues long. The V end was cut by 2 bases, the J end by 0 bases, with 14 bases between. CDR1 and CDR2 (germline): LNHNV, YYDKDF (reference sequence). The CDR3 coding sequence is TGTGCCACCAGCAGACAGGGCGGAGTCTACTCTGGGGCCAACGTCCTGACTTTC. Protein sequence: CATSRQGGVYSGANVLTF.

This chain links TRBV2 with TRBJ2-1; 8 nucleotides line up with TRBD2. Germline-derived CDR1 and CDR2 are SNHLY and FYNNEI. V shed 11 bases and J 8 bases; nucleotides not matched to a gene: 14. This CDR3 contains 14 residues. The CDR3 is CASSGGIESHEQFF. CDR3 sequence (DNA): TGTGCCTCCTCGGGGGGGATCGAATCGCATGAGCAGTTCTTC.

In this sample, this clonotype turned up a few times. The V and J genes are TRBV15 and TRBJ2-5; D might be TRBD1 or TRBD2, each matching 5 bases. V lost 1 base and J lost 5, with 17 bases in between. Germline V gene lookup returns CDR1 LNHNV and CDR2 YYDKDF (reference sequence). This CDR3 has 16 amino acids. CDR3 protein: CATSRAGTYDAETQYF. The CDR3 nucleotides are TGTGCCACCAGCAGAGCAGGGACCTACGATGCGGAGACCCAGTACTTC.

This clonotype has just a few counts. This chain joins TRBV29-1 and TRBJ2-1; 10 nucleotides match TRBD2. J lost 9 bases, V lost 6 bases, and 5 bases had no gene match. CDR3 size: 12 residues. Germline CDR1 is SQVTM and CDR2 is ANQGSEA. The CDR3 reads CSVESGRVEQFF. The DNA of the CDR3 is TGCAGCGTCGAGAGCGGGAGGGTTGAGCAGTTCTTC.

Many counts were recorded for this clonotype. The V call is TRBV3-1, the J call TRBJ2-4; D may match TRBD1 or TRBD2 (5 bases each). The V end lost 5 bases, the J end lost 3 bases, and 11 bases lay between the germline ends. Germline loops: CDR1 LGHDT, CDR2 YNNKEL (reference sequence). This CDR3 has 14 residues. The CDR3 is CASSARDGKNIQYF. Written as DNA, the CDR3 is TGTGCCAGCAGCGCCCGGGACGGCAAAAACATTCAGTACTTC.

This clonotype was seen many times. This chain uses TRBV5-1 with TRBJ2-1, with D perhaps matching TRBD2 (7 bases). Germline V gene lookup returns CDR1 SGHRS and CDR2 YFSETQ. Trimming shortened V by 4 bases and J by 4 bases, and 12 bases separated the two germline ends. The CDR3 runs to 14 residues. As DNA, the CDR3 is TGCGCCAGCAGCGCGGGGGCGAATTACAATGAGCAGTTCTTC. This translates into CASSAGANYNEQFF.

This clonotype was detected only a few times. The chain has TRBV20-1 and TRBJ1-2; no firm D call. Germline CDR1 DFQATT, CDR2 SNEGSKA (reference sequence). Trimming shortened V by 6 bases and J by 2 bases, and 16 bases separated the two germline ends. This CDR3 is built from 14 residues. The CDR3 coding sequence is TGCAGTGCAATCACTGAATTCACCAACTATGGCTACACCTTC. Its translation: CSAITEFTNYGYTF.

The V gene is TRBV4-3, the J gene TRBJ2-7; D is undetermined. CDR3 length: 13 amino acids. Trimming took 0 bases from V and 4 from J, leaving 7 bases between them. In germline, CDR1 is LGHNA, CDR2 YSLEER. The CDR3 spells CASSQDHRYEQYF. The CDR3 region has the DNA TGCGCCAGCAGCCAAGATCACCGGTACGAGCAGTACTTC.

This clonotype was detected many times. This CDR3 reads CASSLERALNTEAFF. CDR3 nucleotide sequence: TGTGCCAGCAGTTTAGAGAGGGCTTTGAACACTGAAGCTTTCTTT. The chain joins TRBV12-3 or TRBV12-4 to TRBJ1-1, with D unclear. The germline V and J ends were trimmed by 1 base and 0 bases, with 9 bases remaining between them. The CDR3 extends over 15 amino acids.

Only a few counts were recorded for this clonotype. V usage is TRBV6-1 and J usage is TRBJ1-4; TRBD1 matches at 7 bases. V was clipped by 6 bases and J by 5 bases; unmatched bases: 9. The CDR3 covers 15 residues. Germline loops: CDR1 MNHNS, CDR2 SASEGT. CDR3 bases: TGTGCCAGCAGGGACTGGACAGGTGGAAATGAAAAACTGTTTTTT. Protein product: CASRDWTGGNEKLFF.

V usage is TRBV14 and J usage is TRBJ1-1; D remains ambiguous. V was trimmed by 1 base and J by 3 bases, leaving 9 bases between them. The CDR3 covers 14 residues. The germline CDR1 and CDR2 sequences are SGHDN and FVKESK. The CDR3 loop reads CASSQAARYTEAFF. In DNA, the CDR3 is TGTGCCAGCAGCCAAGCGGCACGTTACACTGAAGCTTTCTTT. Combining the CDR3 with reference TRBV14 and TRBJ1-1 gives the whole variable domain EAGVTQFPSHSVIEKGQTVTLRCDPISGHDNLYWYRRVMGKEIKFLLHFVKESKQDESGMPNNRFLAERTGGTYSTLKVQPAELEDSGVYFCASSQAARYTEAFFGQGTRLTVV.

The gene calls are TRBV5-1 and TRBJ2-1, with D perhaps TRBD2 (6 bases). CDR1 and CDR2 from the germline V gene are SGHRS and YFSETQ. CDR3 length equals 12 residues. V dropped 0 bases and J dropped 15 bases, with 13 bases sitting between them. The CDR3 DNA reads TGCGCCAGCAGCTTGGATGCGGGGAAGCTGTTCTTC. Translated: CASSLDAGKLFF.

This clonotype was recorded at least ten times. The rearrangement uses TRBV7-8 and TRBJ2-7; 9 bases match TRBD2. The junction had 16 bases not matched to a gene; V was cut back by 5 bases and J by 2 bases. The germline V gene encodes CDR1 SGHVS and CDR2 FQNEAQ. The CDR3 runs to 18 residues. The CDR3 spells CASSAKAPASGAAYEQYF. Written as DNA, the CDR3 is TGTGCCAGCAGCGCCAAAGCCCCGGCTAGCGGGGCAGCCTACGAGCAGTACTTC.

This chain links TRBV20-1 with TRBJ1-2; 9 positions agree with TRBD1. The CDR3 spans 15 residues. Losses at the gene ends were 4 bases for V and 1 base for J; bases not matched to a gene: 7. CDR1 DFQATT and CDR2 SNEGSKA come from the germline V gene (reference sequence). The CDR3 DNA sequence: TGCAGTGCTATACTGGGACAGGGACTTAACTATGGCTACACCTTC. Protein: CSAILGQGLNYGYTF.

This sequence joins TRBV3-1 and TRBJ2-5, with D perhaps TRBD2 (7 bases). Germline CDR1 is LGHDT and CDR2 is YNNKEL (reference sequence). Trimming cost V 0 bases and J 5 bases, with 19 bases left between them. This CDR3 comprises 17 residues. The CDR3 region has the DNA TGTGCCAGCAGCCAAGAGGGGCGGGGGCGTCCATTCGAGACCCAGTACTTC. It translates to CASSQEGRGRPFETQYF.

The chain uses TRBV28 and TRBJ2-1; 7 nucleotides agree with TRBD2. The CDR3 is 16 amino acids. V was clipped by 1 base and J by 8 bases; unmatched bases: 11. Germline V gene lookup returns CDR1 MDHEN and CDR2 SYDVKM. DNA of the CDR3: TGTGCCAGCAGTTTATTAGGGGTAGCGGGCCGCGATGAGCAGTTCTTC. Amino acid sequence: CASSLLGVAGRDEQFF. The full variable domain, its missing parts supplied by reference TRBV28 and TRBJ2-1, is DVKVTQSSRYLVKRTGEKVFLECVQDMDHENMFWYRQDPGLGLRLIYFSYDVKMKEKGDIPEGYSVSREKKERFSLILESASTNQTSMYLCASSLLGVAGRDEQFFGPGTRLTVL.

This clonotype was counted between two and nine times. CDR3 nucleotides: TGTGCCAGCACCTCAGAGGGGACTAGCGGGAAATACGAGCAGTACTTC. It codes for CASTSEGTSGKYEQYF. The gene calls are TRBV6-1 and TRBJ2-7, with 13 bases identical to TRBD2. The V gene's germline CDR1 is MNHNS and CDR2 SASEGT. This CDR3 is 16 amino acids long. V lost 7 bases and J lost 4; bases outside the gene matches: 10.

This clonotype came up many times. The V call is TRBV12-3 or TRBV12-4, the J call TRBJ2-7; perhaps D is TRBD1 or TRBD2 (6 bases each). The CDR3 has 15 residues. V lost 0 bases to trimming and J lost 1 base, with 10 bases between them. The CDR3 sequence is CASSLARDKSYEQYF. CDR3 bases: TGTGCCAGCAGTTTAGCGCGGGACAAGTCCTACGAGCAGTACTTC.

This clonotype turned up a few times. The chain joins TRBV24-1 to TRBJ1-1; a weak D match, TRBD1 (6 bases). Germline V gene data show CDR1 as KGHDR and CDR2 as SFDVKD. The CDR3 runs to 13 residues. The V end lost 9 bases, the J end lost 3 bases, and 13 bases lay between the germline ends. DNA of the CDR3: TGTGCCACCCGACGGGGGCAACACACTGAAGCTTTCTTT. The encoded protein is CATRRGQHTEAFF.

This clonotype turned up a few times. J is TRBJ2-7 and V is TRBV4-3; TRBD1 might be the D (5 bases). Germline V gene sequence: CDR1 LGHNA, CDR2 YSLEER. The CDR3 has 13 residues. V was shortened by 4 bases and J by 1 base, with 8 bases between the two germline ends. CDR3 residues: CASSPDISYEQYF. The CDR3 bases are TGCGCCAGCAGCCCGGACATTTCCTACGAGCAGTACTTC.

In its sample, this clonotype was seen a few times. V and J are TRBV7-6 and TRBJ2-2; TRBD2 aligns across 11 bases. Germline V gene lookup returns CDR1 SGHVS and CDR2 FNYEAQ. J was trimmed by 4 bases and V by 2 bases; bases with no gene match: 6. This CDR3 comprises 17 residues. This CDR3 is CASSLSALAGVTGELFF. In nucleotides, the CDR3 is TGTGCCAGCAGCTTAAGTGCACTAGCGGGAGTCACCGGGGAGCTGTTTTTT.

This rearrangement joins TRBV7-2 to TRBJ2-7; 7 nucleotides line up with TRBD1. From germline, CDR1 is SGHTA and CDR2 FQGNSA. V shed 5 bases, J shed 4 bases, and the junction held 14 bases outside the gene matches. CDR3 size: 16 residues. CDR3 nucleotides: TGTGCCAGCAGCCGAGCCTTCCCCGGGACAGCTTACGAGCAGTACTTC. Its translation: CASSRAFPGTAYEQYF.